This is a list of T cell receptor beta chains from one sample in a study of cytomegalovirus exposure and HLA in healthy donors. Some clones are missing from TCRdb's copy, which holds only in-frame ones; the method was immunoSEQ multiplex PCR. The data contain about 130,000 clones, roughly a tenth of them seen just once; the ten biggest clones take up roughly 4.2%. The specimen was PBMCs. These receptors were collected from a woman aged 18-29 years in good health and CMV-seropositive. The CDR3 runs from the conserved cysteine through the conserved F or W. A D gene is named only where the DNA matches it firmly. Where a row states a size, it is once, few, many or the class of an expanded clone; other rows omit it.

clone_size cdr3_length j_call v_call d_call cdr3_nt cdr3_aa
few 14 TRBJ2-5 TRBV7-9 TRBD2 TGTGCCAGCAGCCCCCAAGCGGGAAGCGAGACCCAGTACTTC CASSPQAGSETQYF
NA 16 TRBJ1-3 TRBV25-1 TRBD1 TGTGCCAGCAGTGAATCCAGGGGGCTGTCTGGAAACACCATATATTTT CASSESRGLSGNTIYF
few 12 TRBJ1-1 TRBV29-1 NA TGCAGCGTTGTGCAGATGAACACTGAAGCTTTCTTT CSVVQMNTEAFF
NA 13 TRBJ1-2 TRBV7-9 NA TGTGCCAGCAGCGAAGCCAGGGTAATGGGCTACACCTTC CASSEARVMGYTF
few 15 TRBJ2-1 TRBV30 TRBD1 TGTGCCTGGTTAGACAGGGGATCGTACTACAATGAGCAGTTCTTC CAWLDRGSYYNEQFF
NA 18 TRBJ2-1 TRBV19 TRBD2 TGTGCCAGTAGTATAGGTAAAGGACTAGCGAGCTCCTACAATGAGCAGTTCTTC CASSIGKGLASSYNEQFF
few 13 TRBJ1-5 TRBV6-5 TRBD1 TGTGCCAGCAGACCGGACAGGGTTCAGCCCCAGCATTTT CASRPDRVQPQHF
few 13 TRBJ2-2 TRBV9 NA TGTGCCAGCAGCGTTTACCCCGAGGGGGAGCTGTTTTTT CASSVYPEGELFF
NA 16 TRBJ2-2 TRBV5-6 TRBD2 TGTGCCAGCAGCTTGGCCTCTAGCGGGCGCACCGGGGAGCTGTTTTTT CASSLASSGRTGELFF
NA 15 TRBJ1-6 TRBV28 NA TGTGCCAGCAAAGAGACAGGAGTCTATAATTCACCCCTCCACTTT CASKETGVYNSPLHF
NA 14 TRBJ2-5 TRBV7-6 TRBD1 TGTGCCAGCAGCCCGCGGACAGGGCAAGAGACCCAGTACTTC CASSPRTGQETQYF
NA 14 TRBJ1-2 TRBV9 TRBD1 TGTGCCAGCAGCCTGGGACAGGGAGTCTATGGCTACACCTTC CASSLGQGVYGYTF
NA 16 TRBJ2-5 TRBV7-9 NA TGTGCCAGCAGCTACCTAACTACGACGTTGACGGAGACCCAGTACTTC CASSYLTTTLTETQYF
NA 19 TRBJ2-7 TRBV28 TRBD2 TGTGCCAGCAGTTCGAACTGGGGACTAGCGGGATTGGGGGGTTACGAGCAGTACTTC CASSSNWGLAGLGGYEQYF
NA 15 TRBJ1-6 TRBV2 TRBD1 TGTGCCAGCACCCGTCCGGGACAGGGACCTTCACCCCTCCACTTT CASTRPGQGPSPLHF
NA 19 TRBJ2-2 TRBV4-2 TRBD2 TGTGCCAGCAGCCGAAGGGGACTAGCGGGAGAAGTATACACCGGGGAGCTGTTTTTT CASSRRGLAGEVYTGELFF
NA 15 TRBJ2-5 TRBV27 NA TGTGCCAGCAGTTTAAATTACAGGGATCGAGAGACCCAGTACTTC CASSLNYRDRETQYF
NA 12 TRBJ2-1 TRBV11-2 TRBD2 TGTGCCAGCAGCTTATTGGGACTAGAGCAGTTCTTC CASSLLGLEQFF